These 28 T cell receptor beta chains share one sample of origin, sequenced in a study of CD8+CD57+ T cells in acquired aplastic anemia. The sequenced patients had an expansion of CD8+CD57+ cells seen by flow cytometry. According to the study, genomic DNA was the template for TCR beta VDJ and CDR3 profiling. TCRdb recomputed calls from the reads with MiXCR, one row per CDR3 protein. The sample includes approximately 180,000 distinct CDR3 sequences, around half of them seen just once. Sequenced input: sorted CD4+, CD8+, or CD8+CD57+ T cells (not recorded which) from PBMCs. These TCRs come from a human donor with aplastic anemia.

This clonotype was picked up many times. CDR3 nucleotides: TGTGCCAGCAGTCTGACAGGGCTGGCTGGGGCCAACGTCCTGACTTTC. Translated, it gives CASSLTGLAGANVLTF. This chain joins TRBV27 and TRBJ2-6; 7 positions agree with TRBD1. J gave up 2 bases and V 5 bases, and 6 bases lay outside the gene matches. CDR1 and CDR2 from the germline V gene are MNHEY and SMNVEV (reference sequence). The CDR3 length is 16 residues.

Comment on this clonotype: A much larger clone is a single base away; this may be a read error. The J gene is TRBJ2-7, the V gene TRBV10-1; TRBD1 agrees at 7 bases. The CDR3 length is 13 residues. CDR1 is WNHNN, CDR2 SYGVQD, per germline (reference sequence). CDR3 sequence (DNA): TGCGCCAGCTTAGGCAGGGGGACCCGCGAGCGGTACTTC. Residues: CASLGRGTRERYF.

V and J are TRBV7-3 and TRBJ2-1; 10 positions match TRBD2. The V segment lost 4 bases and the J segment 6 bases; nucleotides outside the gene matches: 3. This CDR3 is 14 amino acids long. The germline CDR1 and CDR2 sequences are SGHTA and FQGTGA. The DNA for the CDR3 is TGTGCCAGCAGCTCCAGCGGGGGGGTCAATGAGCAGTTCTTC. Its protein product is CASSSSGGVNEQFF.

The CDR3 coding sequence is TGTGCCAGCAGCTTTGAACACCTCTCCTACGAGCAGTACTTC. Residues: CASSFEHLSYEQYF. The chain links TRBV7-2 to TRBJ2-7; no clear D gene. The CDR3 extends over 14 amino acids. Germline assignment: CDR1 SGHTA and CDR2 FQGNSA. V lost 3 bases to trimming and J lost 0 bases, with 9 bases between them. The entire variable domain, with the rest obtained from reference TRBV7-2 and TRBJ2-7, is as follows: GAGVSQSPSNKVTEKGKDVELRCDPISGHTALYWYRQSLGQGLEFLIYFQGNSAPDKSGLPSDRFSAERTGGSVSTLTIQRTQQEDSAVYLCASSFEHLSYEQYFGPGTRLTVT.

This clonotype was detected only a few times. Mismatch with germline at one junction end may stem from a read error. The genes are TRBV11-1 and TRBJ2-5; tentatively, D is TRBD2 (6 bases). The CDR3 consists of 14 residues. CDR1 is SGHAT, CDR2 FQDESV, per germline (reference sequence). The CDR3 DNA follows: TGTGCCGGCAGCCCCCTGGGAGGCCAAGAGACCCAGTACTTC. The encoded protein is CAGSPLGGQETQYF.

V is TRBV10-3 and J is TRBJ1-6; D ambiguous. V was clipped by 11 bases and J by 0 bases, with 14 bases between them. The CDR3 covers 15 residues. The germline gives CDR1 ENHRY, CDR2 SYGVKD. The CDR3 spells CAANGVSSYNSPLHF. CDR3 bases: TGTGCCGCCAACGGGGTTAGCTCCTATAATTCACCCCTCCACTTT.

This clonotype was seen many times. The gene calls are TRBV9 and TRBJ1-2; D is uncertain. V lost 3 bases, J lost 4 bases, and 10 bases lay in between. CDR1 is SGDLS, CDR2 YYNGEE, per germline. The CDR3 covers 13 residues. This CDR3 reads CASSAPTLYGYTF. The CDR3 DNA reads TGTGCCAGCAGCGCACCCACCCTCTATGGCTACACCTTC. Looking up the rest from reference TRBV9 and TRBJ1-2 gives the full variable domain: DSGVTQTPKHLITATGQRVTLRCSPRSGDLSVYWYQQSLDQGLQFLIQYYNGEERAKGNILERFSAQQFPDLHSELNLSSLELGDSALYFCASSAPTLYGYTFGSGTRLTVV.

This chain joins TRBV20-1 and TRBJ2-7, with D unclear. V was pared by 6 bases and J by 7 bases, with 16 bases between. The CDR3 loop spans 12 amino acids. The germline gives CDR1 DFQATT, CDR2 SNEGSKA (reference sequence). In DNA, the CDR3 is TGCAGTGCCATTGTCAGCGAGAAGGAGCAGTACTTC. This encodes CSAIVSEKEQYF.

This clonotype was counted many times. For the CDR3, the DNA is TGTGCCAGCAGGCACAGGGGGGGGACAGATACGCAGTATTTT. It specifies CASRHRGGTDTQYF. This chain links TRBV6-1 with TRBJ2-3; D may be TRBD1 (8 bases). The V end was cut by 6 bases, the J end by 3 bases, with 13 bases between. The length of the CDR3 is 14 residues. Germline V gene data show CDR1 as MNHNS and CDR2 as SASEGT.

This chain connects TRBV14 to TRBJ2-4; D may be TRBD1 or TRBD2 (6 bases each). The CDR3 length is 19 residues. Germline-derived CDR1 and CDR2 are SGHDN and FVKESK. V lost 2 bases and J lost 0, with 20 bases in between. The CDR3 loop reads CASSQKMPGGLIAKNIQYF. The CDR3 DNA follows: TGTGCCAGCAGCCAAAAGATGCCTGGGGGGCTTATAGCCAAAAACATTCAGTACTTC.

The chain couples TRBV19 to TRBJ2-3; TRBD1 agrees at 10 bases. Germline CDR1 LNHDA, CDR2 SQIVND (reference sequence). The CDR3 length is 15 residues. V lost 7 bases to trimming and J lost 4 bases; unmatched junction nucleotides: 8. CDR3 nucleotide sequence: TGTGCCAGTACCCCGACAGGGGGCCGCCCAGATACGCAGTATTTT. This encodes CASTPTGGRPDTQYF. Combining the CDR3 with reference TRBV19 and TRBJ2-3 gives the whole variable domain DGGITQSPKYLFRKEGQNVTLSCEQNLNHDAMYWYRQDPGQGLRLIYYSQIVNDFQKGDIAEGYSVSREKKESFPLTVTSAQKNPTAFYLCASTPTGGRPDTQYFGPGTRLTVL.

The genes are TRBV7-6 and TRBJ1-1, with TRBD1 matching 10 bases. From germline, CDR1 is SGHVS and CDR2 FNYEAQ. The J segment lost 5 bases and the V segment lost 5 bases, leaving 5 bases of the junction unmatched. This CDR3 has 14 residues. CDR3 sequence (DNA): TGTGCCAGCAGCGCGGACAGGGGGATTACTGAAGCTTTCTTT. As protein: CASSADRGITEAFF.

The chain is built from TRBV14 and TRBJ1-1; D possibly corresponds to TRBD1 (6 bases). The V end was cut by 3 bases, the J end by 12 bases, with 14 bases between. The CDR3 spans 12 residues. The germline V gene encodes CDR1 SGHDN and CDR2 FVKESK. This CDR3 reads CASSHSNRVPFF. The CDR3 DNA is TGTGCCAGCAGCCACTCTAACAGGGTTCCTTTCTTT.

This chain connects TRBV29-1 to TRBJ2-7; D is unclear. The CDR3 is 12 residues long. CDR1 and CDR2 from the germline V gene are SQVTM and ANQGSEA. The germline V and J ends were trimmed by 5 bases and 2 bases, with 10 bases remaining between them. CDR3 in amino acids: CSVNVGPYEQYF. The CDR3 DNA follows: TGCAGCGTTAACGTAGGACCCTACGAGCAGTACTTC.

This clonotype was seen ten or more times. The chain links TRBV6-2 or TRBV6-3 to TRBJ2-3; TRBD2 might be the D (6 bases). This CDR3 is built from 14 residues. The V and J ends lost 2 bases and 4 bases respectively, with 10 bases between them. The germline CDR1 and CDR2 sequences are MNHEY and SVGEGT. In DNA form, the CDR3 reads TGTGCCAGCAGTTACGCGGGGACGGCAGATACGCAGTATTTT. Protein sequence: CASSYAGTADTQYF.

About this clonotype itself: Possible read error: a much larger clone is one base away. The chain recombines TRBV20-1 with TRBJ1-1; TRBD1 is a possible D gene (6 bases). Germline-derived CDR1 and CDR2 are DFQATT and SNEGSKA (reference sequence). CDR3 length: 14 residues. The CDR3 sequence is CSAREGAGNTEALF. CDR3 DNA: TGCAGTGCTAGAGAGGGGGCGGGGAACACTGAAGCTCTCTTT.

This clonotype was counted many times. The DNA of the CDR3 is TGTGCCAGCAGTGCGAGTCTAGCGGGGAGCACAGATACGCAGTATTTT. Translating gives CASSASLAGSTDTQYF. The chain recombines TRBV6-1 with TRBJ2-3; TRBD2 agrees at 9 bases. This CDR3 is built from 16 residues. The V gene end was trimmed by 4 bases and the J gene end by 0 bases; junction bases not matched to a gene: 5. Germline CDR1 is MNHNS and CDR2 is SASEGT.

The sample holds many counts of this clonotype. The J gene is TRBJ2-7, the V gene TRBV11-2; D is tentatively TRBD1 or TRBD2 (5 bases each). This CDR3 spans 14 amino acids. V dropped 5 bases and J dropped 6 bases, with 17 bases sitting between them. Germline V CDR1 and CDR2: SGHAT, FQNNGV. This CDR3 is CASSRGGYASEQYF. The CDR3 nucleotides are TGTGCCAGCAGCCGTGGGGGTTACGCCTCCGAGCAGTACTTC.

This clonotype has ten or more counts. CDR3 protein: CASDRGGANEKLFF. In DNA form, the CDR3 reads TGTGCCAGCGACCGAGGGGGCGCAAATGAAAAACTGTTTTTT. The chain carries TRBV9 and TRBJ1-4; 7 positions agree with TRBD1. Germline-derived CDR1 and CDR2 are SGDLS and YYNGEE. CDR3 length: 14 residues. The junction had 8 bases not matched to a gene; V was cut back by 7 bases and J by 5 bases.

The sample holds many counts of this clonotype. This chain uses TRBV19 with TRBJ2-1; 10 bases fit TRBD2. The J segment lost 4 bases and the V segment lost 0 bases, leaving 6 bases of the junction unmatched. The CDR3 extends over 17 amino acids. CDR1 and CDR2 (germline): LNHDA, SQIVND (reference sequence). The CDR3 region has the DNA TGTGCCAGTAGTATAGATGGGTCTAGCGGGGGTTACAATGAGCAGTTCTTC. This encodes CASSIDGSSGGYNEQFF.

This clonotype was recorded at least ten times. The chain uses TRBV11-1 and TRBJ2-7, with 10 bases lining up with TRBD2. This CDR3 has 14 residues. The ends lost 3 bases at V and 4 bases at J; junction bases unmatched: 3. Germline V lookup: CDR1 SGHAT, CDR2 FQDESV (reference sequence). DNA of the CDR3: TGTGCCAGCAGCTTGCCTAGCGGGGGTTACGAGCAGTACTTC. As protein: CASSLPSGGYEQYF.

CDR3 bases: TGTGCCAGTAGTTTCGGAGTGGGCAATCAGCCCCAGCATTTT. Translating gives CASSFGVGNQPQHF. This chain uses TRBV19 with TRBJ1-5, with D uncertain. The CDR3 has 14 residues. Trimming cost V 5 bases and J 2 bases, with 10 bases left between them. The germline CDR1 and CDR2 sequences are LNHDA and SQIVND (reference sequence).

This chain uses TRBV5-6 with TRBJ1-5; D unresolved. Trimming cost V 2 bases and J 0 bases, with 12 bases left between them. This CDR3 is built from 16 residues. Germline V gene data show CDR1 as SGHDT and CDR2 as YYEEEE. The CDR3 coding sequence is TGTGCCAGCAGCTTAGGTCCAGCTTATAGCAATCAGCCCCAGCATTTT. Translated, it gives CASSLGPAYSNQPQHF.

This clonotype was detected ten times or more. This chain's CDR3 is CASSQGSATDTQYF. The DNA of the CDR3 is TGTGCCAGCAGCCAAGGATCTGCAACAGATACGCAGTATTTT. The chain has TRBV4-2 and TRBJ2-3; no firm D call. Trimming removed 1 base at V and 3 bases at J, with 8 bases between. The CDR3 loop spans 14 amino acids. Germline assignment: CDR1 LGHNA and CDR2 YNFKEQ.

The chain links TRBV2 to TRBJ2-6; 7 bases fit TRBD1. Trimming removed 11 bases from V and 8 bases from J; junction bases left unmatched: 15. Germline-derived CDR1 and CDR2 are SNHLY and FYNNEI. CDR3 length: 15 amino acids. CDR3 in amino acids: CAGTLDRAGTNVLTF. The CDR3 bases are TGTGCCGGTACTCTTGACAGGGCCGGGACCAACGTCCTGACTTTC.

This clonotype was found many times. Here the CDR3 reads CASSPQAPTGELFF. Here the CDR3 DNA reads TGTGCCAGCAGCCCCCAGGCCCCCACCGGGGAGCTGTTTTTT. This chain links TRBV7-6 with TRBJ2-2; D ambiguous. Trimming left V 5 bases short and J 4 bases short, with 11 bases between. This CDR3 region has 14 residues. Germline V gene lookup returns CDR1 SGHVS and CDR2 FNYEAQ.

Remarks on this clonotype: This may stem from a read error, because a much larger clone lies one nucleotide away. The rearrangement links TRBV5-8 to TRBJ2-5; TRBD1 agrees at 7 bases. Germline V gives CDR1 SGHTS, CDR2 YDEGEE. The CDR3 totals 14 residues. The CDR3 protein is CTTQTRDRKETQYF. The CDR3 DNA reads as TGTACCACCCAAACCAGGGACAGAAAAGAGACCCAGTACTTC.

CDR3 sequence (DNA): TGTGCCAGCAGCCAGACCGGGACAGTGGGCTACGAGCAGTACTTC. This codes for CASSQTGTVGYEQYF. The genes are TRBV2 and TRBJ2-7; 7 nucleotides match TRBD1. Germline CDR1 is SNHLY and CDR2 is FYNNEI. With V trimmed by 6 bases and J by 3 bases, 11 bases remained unmatched. The CDR3 is made up of 15 amino acids.